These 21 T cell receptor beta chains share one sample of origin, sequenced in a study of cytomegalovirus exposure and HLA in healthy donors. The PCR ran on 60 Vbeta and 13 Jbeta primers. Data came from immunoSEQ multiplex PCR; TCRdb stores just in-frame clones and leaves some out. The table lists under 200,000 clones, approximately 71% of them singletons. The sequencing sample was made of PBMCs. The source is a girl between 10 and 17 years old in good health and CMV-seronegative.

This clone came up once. The CDR3 DNA follows: TGTGCCAGCAGCTCCCTTCGGGAGGGGTTCTATGGCTACACCTTC. Amino acid sequence: CASSSLREGFYGYTF. V is TRBV7-9 and J is TRBJ1-2, with D tentatively TRBD1 (5 bases). The V gene's germline CDR1 is SEHNR and CDR2 FQNEAQ (reference sequence). The CDR3 loop spans 15 amino acids. Trimming shortened V by 4 bases and J by 4 bases, and 16 bases separated the two germline ends.

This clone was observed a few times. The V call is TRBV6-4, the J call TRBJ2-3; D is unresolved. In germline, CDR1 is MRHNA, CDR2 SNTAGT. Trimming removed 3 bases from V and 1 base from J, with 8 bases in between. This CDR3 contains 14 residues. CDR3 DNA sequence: TGTGCCAGCAGTGAGGTAACAGGCACAGATACGCAGTATTTT. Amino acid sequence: CASSEVTGTDTQYF.

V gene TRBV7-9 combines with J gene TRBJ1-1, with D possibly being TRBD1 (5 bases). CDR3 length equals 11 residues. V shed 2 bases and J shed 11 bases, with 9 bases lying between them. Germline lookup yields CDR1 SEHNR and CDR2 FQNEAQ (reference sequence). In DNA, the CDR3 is TGTGCCAGCAGCTTACAGGGTGTTGCTTTCTTT. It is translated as CASSLQGVAFF. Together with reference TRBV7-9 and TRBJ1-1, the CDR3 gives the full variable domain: DTGVSQNPRHKITKRGQNVTFRCDPISEHNRLYWYRQTLGQGPEFLTYFQNEAQLEKSRLLSDRFSAERPKGSFSTLEIQRTEQGDSAMYLCASSLQGVAFFGQGTRLTVV.

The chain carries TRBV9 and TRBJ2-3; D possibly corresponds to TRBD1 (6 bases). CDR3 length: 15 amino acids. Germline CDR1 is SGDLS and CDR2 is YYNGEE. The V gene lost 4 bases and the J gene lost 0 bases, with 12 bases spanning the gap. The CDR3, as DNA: TGTGCCAGCAGCATCGGACAGCTGAGCACAGATACGCAGTATTTT. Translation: CASSIGQLSTDTQYF.

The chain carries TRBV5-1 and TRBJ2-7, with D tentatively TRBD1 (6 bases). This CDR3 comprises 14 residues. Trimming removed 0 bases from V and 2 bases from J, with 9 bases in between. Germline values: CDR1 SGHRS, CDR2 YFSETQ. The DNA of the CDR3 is TGCGCCAGCAGCTTGGTACAGGGCGCCTACGAGCAGTACTTC. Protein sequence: CASSLVQGAYEQYF.

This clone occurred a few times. The CDR3 DNA follows: TGTGCTAGTGGTTTGTATCCCAGCAATCAGCCCCAGCATTTT. Translating it yields CASGLYPSNQPQHF. This sequence joins TRBV12-5 and TRBJ1-5, with unresolved D. Germline V CDR1 and CDR2: LGHNT, FRNRAP. The length of the CDR3 is 14 residues. The V end lost 2 bases, the J end lost 1 base, and 6 bases lay between the germline ends.

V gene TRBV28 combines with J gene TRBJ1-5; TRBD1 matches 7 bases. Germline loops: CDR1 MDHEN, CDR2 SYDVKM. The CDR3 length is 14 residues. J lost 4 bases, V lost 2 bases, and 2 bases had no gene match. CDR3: CASSLRQGNQPQHF. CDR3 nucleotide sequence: TGTGCCAGCAGTTTACGACAGGGAAATCAGCCCCAGCATTTT.

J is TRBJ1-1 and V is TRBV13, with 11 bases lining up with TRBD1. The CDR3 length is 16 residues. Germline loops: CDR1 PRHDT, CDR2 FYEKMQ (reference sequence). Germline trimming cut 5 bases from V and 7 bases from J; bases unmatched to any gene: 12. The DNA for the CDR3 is TGTGCCAGCAGCGAAGGGACAGGGGGAGTCCCGGGTGAAGCTTTCTTT. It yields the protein CASSEGTGGVPGEAFF. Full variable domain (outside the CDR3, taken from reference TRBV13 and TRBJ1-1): AAGVIQSPRHLIKEKRETATLKCYPIPRHDTVYWYQQGPGQDPQFLISFYEKMQSDKGSIPDRFSAQQFSDYHSELNMSSLELGDSALYFCASSEGTGGVPGEAFFGQGTRLTVV.

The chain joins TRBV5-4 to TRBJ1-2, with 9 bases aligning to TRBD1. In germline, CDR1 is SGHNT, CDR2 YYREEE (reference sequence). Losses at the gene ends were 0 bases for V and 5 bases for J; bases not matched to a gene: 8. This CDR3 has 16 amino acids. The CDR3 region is CASSLVGTGNIYGYTF. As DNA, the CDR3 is TGTGCCAGCAGCTTGGTAGGGACAGGGAACATTTATGGCTACACCTTC.

DNA of the CDR3: TGTGCCAGCAGCTTATCGGGGAGCTATGGCTACACCTTC. Protein product: CASSLSGSYGYTF. The chain uses TRBV7-3 and TRBJ1-2; D is unclear. There are 13 residues in the CDR3. Germline loops: CDR1 SGHTA, CDR2 FQGTGA. V lost 2 bases, J lost 4 bases, and 8 bases lay in between.

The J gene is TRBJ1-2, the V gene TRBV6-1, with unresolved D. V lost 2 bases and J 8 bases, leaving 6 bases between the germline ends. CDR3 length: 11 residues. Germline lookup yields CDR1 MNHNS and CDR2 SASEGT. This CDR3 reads CASSEFRGYTF. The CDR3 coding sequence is TGTGCCAGCAGTGAATTCCGGGGCTACACCTTC.

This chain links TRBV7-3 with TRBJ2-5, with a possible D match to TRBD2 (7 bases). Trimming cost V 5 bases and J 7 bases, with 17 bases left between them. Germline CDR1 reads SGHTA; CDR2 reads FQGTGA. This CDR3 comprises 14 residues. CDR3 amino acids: CASSLTGTGGTQYF. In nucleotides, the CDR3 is TGTGCCAGCAGCCTTACAGGGACGGGGGGGACCCAGTACTTC.

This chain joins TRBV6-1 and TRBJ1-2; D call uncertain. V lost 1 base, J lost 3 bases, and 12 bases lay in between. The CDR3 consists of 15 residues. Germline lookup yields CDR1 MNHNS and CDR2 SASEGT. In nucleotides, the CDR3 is TGTGCCAGCAGTGAAGGAGGGAGTGGGTACTATGGCTACACCTTC. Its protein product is CASSEGGSGYYGYTF.

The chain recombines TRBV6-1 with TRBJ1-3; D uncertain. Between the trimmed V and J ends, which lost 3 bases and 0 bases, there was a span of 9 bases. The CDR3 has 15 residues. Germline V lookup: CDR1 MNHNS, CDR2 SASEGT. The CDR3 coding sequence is TGTGCCAGCAGTGATACCGGGATCTCTGGAAACACCATATATTTT. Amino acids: CASSDTGISGNTIYF.

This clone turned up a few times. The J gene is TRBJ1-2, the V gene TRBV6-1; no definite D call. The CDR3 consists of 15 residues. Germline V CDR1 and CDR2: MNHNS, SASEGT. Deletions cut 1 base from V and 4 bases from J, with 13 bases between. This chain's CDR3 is CASSEEVGLAYGYTF. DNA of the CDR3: TGTGCCAGCAGTGAAGAGGTAGGACTCGCCTATGGCTACACCTTC.

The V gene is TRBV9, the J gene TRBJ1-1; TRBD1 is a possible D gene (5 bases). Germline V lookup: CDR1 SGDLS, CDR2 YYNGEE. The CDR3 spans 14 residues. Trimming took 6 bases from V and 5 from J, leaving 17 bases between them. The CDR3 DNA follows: TGTGCCAGCAACCCGGGTGGGGGGTGGACTGAAGCTTTCTTT. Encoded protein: CASNPGGGWTEAFF. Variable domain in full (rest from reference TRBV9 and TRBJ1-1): DSGVTQTPKHLITATGQRVTLRCSPRSGDLSVYWYQQSLDQGLQFLIQYYNGEERAKGNILERFSAQQFPDLHSELNLSSLELGDSALYFCASNPGGGWTEAFFGQGTRLTVV.

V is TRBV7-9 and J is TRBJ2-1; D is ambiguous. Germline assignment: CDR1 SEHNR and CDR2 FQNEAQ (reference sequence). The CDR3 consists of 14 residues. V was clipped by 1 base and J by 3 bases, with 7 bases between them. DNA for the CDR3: TGTGCCAGCAGCTTAGTACTGAACTACAATGAGCAGTTCTTC. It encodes CASSLVLNYNEQFF.

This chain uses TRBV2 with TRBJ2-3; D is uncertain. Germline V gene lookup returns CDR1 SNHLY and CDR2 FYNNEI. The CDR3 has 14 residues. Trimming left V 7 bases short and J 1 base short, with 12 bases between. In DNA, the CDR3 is TGTGCCAGCAACCAAATCTACGGCACAGATACGCAGTATTTT. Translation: CASNQIYGTDTQYF. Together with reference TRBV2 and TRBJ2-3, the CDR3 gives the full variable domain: EPEVTQTPSHQVTQMGQEVILRCVPISNHLYFYWYRQILGQKVEFLVSFYNNEISEKSEIFDDQFSVERPDGSNFTLKIRSTKLEDSAMYFCASNQIYGTDTQYFGPGTRLTVL.

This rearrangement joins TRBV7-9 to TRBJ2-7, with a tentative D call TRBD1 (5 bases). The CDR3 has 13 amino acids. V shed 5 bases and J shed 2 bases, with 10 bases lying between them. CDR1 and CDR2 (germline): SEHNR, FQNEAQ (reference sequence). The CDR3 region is CASSPDTPYEQYF. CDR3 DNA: TGTGCCAGCAGCCCGGACACCCCCTACGAGCAGTACTTC.

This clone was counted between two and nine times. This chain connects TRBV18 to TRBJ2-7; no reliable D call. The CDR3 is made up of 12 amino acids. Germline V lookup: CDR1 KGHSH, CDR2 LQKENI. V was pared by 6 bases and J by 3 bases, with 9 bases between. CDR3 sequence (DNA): TGTGCCAGCTCCACCAGTGGCTACGAGCAGTACTTC. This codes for CASSTSGYEQYF.

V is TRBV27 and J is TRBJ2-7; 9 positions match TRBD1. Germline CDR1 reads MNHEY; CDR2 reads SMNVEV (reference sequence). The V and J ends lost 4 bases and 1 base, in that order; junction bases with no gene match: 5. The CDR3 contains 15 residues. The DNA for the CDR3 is TGTGCCAGCAGTTCGTCGACAGGGGGTTCCTACGAGCAGTACTTC. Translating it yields CASSSSTGGSYEQYF.